This T cell receptor beta chain was captured by sequencing in a study of naive and memory T cell subsets. Study-level results: A few larger clonotypes appeared in naive repertoires, especially CD8, possibly memory cells re-expressing CD45RA.

The ends were cut back, 7 bases at V and 3 bases at J, with 10 bases in the middle. The CDR3 is made up of 11 amino acids. Germline values: CDR1 SQVTM, CDR2 ANQGSEA. An equimolar mix of two oligonucleotides served as the beta constant-region primer for TRBC1 and TRBC2. Ligated cDNA was amplified by four rounds of PCR with nested alpha and beta constant-region primers and SP2. TCRdb reanalysed the UMI-ligation and nested PCR reads using MiXCR and keeps one entry per CDR3 protein. The table shows 150,000 or so distinct CDR3 sequences, with 22% occurring only once. This clonotype was counted many times. Its cognate antigen is unknown. From the second PCR step, alpha and beta chains were amplified apart. Overnight CMV lysate stimulation of fresh PBMCs defined donor CMV status by CD4+ IFNgamma.

The TCR sequence derives from a human donor in good health. Sequences were obtained from naive CD4+ T cells from blood. The chain couples TRBV29-1 to TRBJ2-7; the D gene is possibly TRBD2 (6 bases). CDR3 protein: CSAGEVYEQYF. For the CDR3, the DNA is TGCAGCGCCGGGGAGGTCTACGAGCAGTACTTC.